A selection of T cell receptor beta chains follows, all from one sample in a study of cytomegalovirus exposure and HLA in healthy donors. Data came from immunoSEQ multiplex PCR; TCRdb stores just in-frame clones and leaves some out. The sample gives 150,000 to 200,000 clones, about four fifths of which show up once; about 1.8% is in the top ten. Sequenced input: PBMCs. The receptor set was obtained from a man between 18 and 29 years old in good health and CMV-seronegative. The CDR3 runs from the conserved cysteine through the conserved F or W. Fields, in order: CDR3 DNA, CDR3 protein, V gene, J gene, D gene. A D gene is named only where the DNA matches it firmly.

cdr3_nt: TGTGCCAGCAGTTACCGGCGGGGTGGCATCTATGGCTACACCTTC; cdr3_aa: CASSYRRGGIYGYTF; v_call: TRBV6-5; j_call: TRBJ1-2; d_call: .
cdr3_nt: TGTGCCAGCAGCCTCCCTAGCGGCAGTGACAATGAGCAGTTCTTC; cdr3_aa: CASSLPSGSDNEQFF; v_call: TRBV28; j_call: TRBJ2-1; d_call: TRBD2
cdr3_nt: TGTGCCAGCAGCTTGGGACAACAAGAGACCCAGTACTTC; cdr3_aa: CASSLGQQETQYF; v_call: TRBV7-2; j_call: TRBJ2-5; d_call: .
cdr3_nt: TGTGCCAGCGGAACTCCACAGGTCACCGGGGAGCTGTTTTTT; cdr3_aa: CASGTPQVTGELFF; v_call: TRBV7-6; j_call: TRBJ2-2; d_call: .
cdr3_nt: TGTGCCAGCAGTTTAGCGTTCCTGCCTGGAAACACCATATATTTT; cdr3_aa: CASSLAFLPGNTIYF; v_call: TRBV27; j_call: TRBJ1-3; d_call: .
cdr3_nt: TGTGCCAGCAGTGACTCGACTAGCGGGGTTACAGATACGCAGTATTTT; cdr3_aa: CASSDSTSGVTDTQYF; v_call: TRBV6-4; j_call: TRBJ2-3; d_call: TRBD2
cdr3_nt: TGTGCCAGCAGCTTAGGAGCGGTAGATACGCAGTATTTT; cdr3_aa: CASSLGAVDTQYF; v_call: TRBV7-8; j_call: TRBJ2-3; d_call: .
cdr3_nt: TGCGCCAGCAGTGAGTTACGGGAGGGCCTTGCGGATACGCAGTATTTT; cdr3_aa: CASSELREGLADTQYF; v_call: TRBV10-2; j_call: TRBJ2-3; d_call: TRBD2
cdr3_nt: TGTGCCAGCAGCTTGATGGGGCCCGTGGGTTCACCCCTCCACTTT; cdr3_aa: CASSLMGPVGSPLHF; v_call: TRBV5-4; j_call: TRBJ1-6; d_call: .
cdr3_nt: TGTGCCAGCAGCACCCTTTCCCGGGAGCAGTACTTC; cdr3_aa: CASSTLSREQYF; v_call: TRBV7-9; j_call: TRBJ2-7; d_call: .